Sequencing of this T cell receptor beta chain was carried out in a study of lymphopenia after photon versus proton radiotherapy. This CDR3 contains 15 residues. In germline, CDR1 is SGHAT, CDR2 FQNNGV. The V gene end was trimmed by 1 base and the J gene end by 2 bases; junction bases not matched to a gene: 2. Produced via immunoSEQ multiplex PCR; TCRdb's table is partial and in-frame only. The sample has around 55,000 clones, about 81% seen once. This sample comprised peripheral blood, obtained from a patient treated with proton-based radiotherapy. This receptor was obtained from a man aged 55 to 70 with pancreatic cancer. The rearrangement joins TRBV11-2 to TRBJ2-5; TRBD2 aligns across 9 bases. CDR3 in amino acids: CASSLGLAGQETQYF. In DNA, the CDR3 is TGTGCCAGCAGCTTAGGCCTAGCGGGACAAGAGACCCAGTACTTC.